A selection of T cell receptor beta chains follows, all from one sample in a study of human T cells and chemical hapten exposure. Via MiXCR, TCRdb re-called the RACE reads, giving one row per CDR3 protein. The sample includes 380,000 or so distinct CDR3 sequences, 4.8% seen only once; the top ten take roughly 2.4%. The specimen was whole blood, collected in connection with sensitization to the hapten diphenylcyclopropenone (DPC). These receptor sequences come from a woman aged 50 to 60 with alopecia areata. Some clones in this sample may be carry-over from other donors' samples. Both conserved end residues are part of each CDR3. Each record gives: J gene, D gene, clone size, V gene, CDR3 protein, CDR3 DNA. A D gene is named only where the DNA matches it firmly. Size values are once, few and many counts, or a class for expanded clones, and some rows have none.

J: TRBJ2-5
D: TRBD2
size: many
V: TRBV12-3/TRBV12-4
CDR3: CASSLWLAGVETQYF
DNA: TGTGCCAGCAGTTTATGGCTAGCGGGAGTAGAGACCCAGTACTTC

J: TRBJ2-3
D: -
size: many
V: TRBV7-7
CDR3: CASSLGAGVPTDTQYF
DNA: TGTGCCAGCAGCTTGGGAGCAGGGGTCCCCACAGATACGCAGTATTTT

J: TRBJ2-7
D: -
size: few
V: TRBV27
CDR3: CASSPPSARGEQYF
DNA: TGTGCCAGCAGTCCCCCTTCGGCTCGCGGCGAGCAGTACTTC

J: TRBJ2-5
D: -
size: many
V: TRBV28
CDR3: CASSPGRAYQETQYF
DNA: TGTGCCAGCAGTCCAGGAAGGGCGTACCAAGAGACCCAGTACTTC

J: TRBJ1-5
D: -
size: many
V: TRBV7-9
CDR3: CASSPEGFGQPQHF
DNA: TGTGCCAGCAGCCCAGAGGGGTTCGGTCAGCCCCAGCATTTT

J: TRBJ2-2
D: -
size: many
V: TRBV7-6
CDR3: CASSTPSFDGAGELFF
DNA: TGTGCCAGCAGCACCCCCTCGTTCGACGGGGCCGGGGAGCTGTTTTTT

J: TRBJ2-3
D: -
size: many
V: TRBV5-1
CDR3: CASTFRDSSTDTQYF
DNA: TGCGCCAGCACCTTCCGGGACTCCAGCACAGATACGCAGTATTTT

J: TRBJ2-7
D: -
size: few
V: TRBV4-1
CDR3: CASSQGQLTYEQYF
DNA: TGCGCCAGCAGCCAAGGACAGCTAACCTACGAGCAGTACTTC

J: TRBJ1-6
D: TRBD1
size: few
V: TRBV27
CDR3: CASSSPDRVHSPLHF
DNA: TGTGCCAGCAGTTCGCCTGACAGGGTACATTCACCCCTCCACTTT

J: TRBJ2-3
D: -
size: many
V: TRBV20-1
CDR3: CSARISEEVTDTQYF
DNA: TGCAGTGCTAGAATTAGTGAAGAGGTTACAGATACGCAGTATTTT

J: TRBJ2-1
D: -
size: many
V: TRBV5-5
CDR3: CASSPDLYNEQFF
DNA: TGTGCCAGCAGTCCCGACTTATACAATGAGCAGTTCTTC

J: TRBJ2-1
D: -
size: -
V: TRBV6-5
CDR3: CASKNPDGPYNEQFF
DNA: TGTGCCAGCAAGAATCCGGACGGCCCCTACAATGAGCAGTTCTTC

J: TRBJ2-3
D: TRBD2
size: many
V: TRBV6-1
CDR3: CASSRDYLTDTQYF
DNA: TGTGCCAGCAGTCGGGACTACCTCACAGATACGCAGTATTTT

J: TRBJ2-3
D: TRBD2
size: many
V: TRBV20-1
CDR3: CSAPGTSPDTQYF
DNA: TGCAGTGCTCCTGGGACTAGCCCAGATACGCAGTATTTT

J: TRBJ1-5
D: TRBD1
size: many
V: TRBV2
CDR3: CASSGDRGGQPQHF
DNA: TGTGCCAGCAGTGGTGACAGGGGCGGACAGCCCCAGCATTTT

J: TRBJ2-2
D: -
size: many
V: TRBV24-1
CDR3: CATSPSSEGNTGELFF
DNA: TGTGCCACCAGCCCCAGTAGTGAGGGGAACACCGGGGAGCTGTTTTTT

J: TRBJ1-1
D: TRBD1
size: few
V: TRBV18
CDR3: CASSGTGFGEAFF
DNA: TGTGCCAGCTCCGGGACAGGGTTCGGTGAAGCTTTCTTT

J: TRBJ1-2
D: TRBD1
size: many
V: TRBV6-5
CDR3: CASSLGTGNYGYTF
DNA: TGTGCCAGCAGTCTTGGGACAGGGAACTATGGCTACACCTTC

J: TRBJ1-2
D: TRBD1
size: many
V: TRBV27
CDR3: CASSVKTGTNYGYTF
DNA: TGTGCCAGCAGTGTAAAGACAGGGACTAACTATGGCTACACCTTC

J: TRBJ1-1
D: TRBD1
size: -
V: TRBV6-9
CDR3: CASRGTGVSYNTEAFF
DNA: TGTGCCAGCAGGGGGACAGGGGTTTCCTACAACACTGAAGCTTTCTTT